The clone carrying this TCR beta chain was observed many times. What it binds is unknown. This specimen comes from a study of molecular identifiers for immune sequencing clone quantification. TCRdb processed the PCR reads anew with MiXCR; each CDR3 protein has one entry. Counted here are over 85,000 distinct CDR3 sequences, 21% occurring once; the ten biggest clones make up 0.85% to 1.2%. Deletions cut 4 bases from V and 0 bases from J, with 11 bases between. The CDR3 has 15 amino acids. CDR1 LGHNA and CDR2 YSLEER come from the germline V gene. Study outcomes and limitations: Highly expanded clone sizes could be underestimated by identical TCR molecules that share a barcode.

What was sequenced was naive CD8+ T cells from blood, with Jurkat cell RNA spiked in. Described subset: FACS-sorted CD8+CD4-CCR7+CD45RA+ naive T cells. The sequence was obtained from a human donor in good health. Some libraries in this study had Jurkat cell RNA spiked in. The genes are TRBV4-3 and TRBJ2-3; D could derive from TRBD1 or TRBD2 (5 bases each). This chain's CDR3 is CASSREGPSTDTQYF. The CDR3 bases are TGCGCCAGCAGCCGAGAGGGGCCTAGCACAGATACGCAGTATTTT.